This TCR beta chain was profiled in a study of cytomegalovirus exposure and HLA in healthy donors. The V gene's germline CDR1 is SGDLS and CDR2 YYNGEE. The CDR3 consists of 15 residues. V was clipped by 0 bases and J by 5 bases, with 11 bases between them. Use of 60 Vbeta and 13 Jbeta primers characterized the PCR. Repertoires were generated with immunoSEQ multiplex PCR, while TCRdb's copy carries only in-frame clones and drops some. Here the sample spans some 200,000 clones, around 79% being singletons. The sequenced sample consisted of PBMCs. V and J are TRBV9 and TRBJ2-2; no firm D call. This receptor was obtained from a girl aged 2-10 years in good health and CMV-seronegative. The CDR3 DNA reads as TGTGCCAGCAGCGTAGATCCGAGGAGAACCGGGGAGCTGTTTTTT. Amino acid sequence: CASSVDPRRTGELFF.